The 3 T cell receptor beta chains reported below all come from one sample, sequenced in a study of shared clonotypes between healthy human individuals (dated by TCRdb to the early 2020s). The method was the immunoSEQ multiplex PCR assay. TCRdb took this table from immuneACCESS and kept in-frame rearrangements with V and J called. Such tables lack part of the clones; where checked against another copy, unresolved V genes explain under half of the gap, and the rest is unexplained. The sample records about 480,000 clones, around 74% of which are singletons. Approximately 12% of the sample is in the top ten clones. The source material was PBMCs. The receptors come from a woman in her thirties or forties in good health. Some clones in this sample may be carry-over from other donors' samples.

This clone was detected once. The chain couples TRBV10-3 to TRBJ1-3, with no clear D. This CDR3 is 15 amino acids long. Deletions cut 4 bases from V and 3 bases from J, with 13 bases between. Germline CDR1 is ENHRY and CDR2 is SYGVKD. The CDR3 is CAISGPSGSGNTIYF. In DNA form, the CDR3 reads TGTGCCATCAGTGGACCTTCGGGGAGTGGAAACACCATATATTTT.

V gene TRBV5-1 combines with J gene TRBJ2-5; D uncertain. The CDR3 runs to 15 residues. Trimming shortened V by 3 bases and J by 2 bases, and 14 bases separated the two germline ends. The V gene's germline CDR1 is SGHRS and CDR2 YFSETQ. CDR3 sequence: CASSSSRGGQETQYF. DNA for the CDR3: TGCGCCAGCAGCTCTTCTCGAGGTGGGCAAGAGACCCAGTACTTC.

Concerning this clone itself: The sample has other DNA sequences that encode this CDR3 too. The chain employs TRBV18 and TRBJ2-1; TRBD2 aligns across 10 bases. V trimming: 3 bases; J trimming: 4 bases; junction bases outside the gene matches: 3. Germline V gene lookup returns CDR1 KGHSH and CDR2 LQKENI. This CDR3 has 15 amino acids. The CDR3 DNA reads TGTGCCAGCTCACCGGGACTAGCGAATTACAATGAGCAGTTCTTC. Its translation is CASSPGLANYNEQFF.